This TCR beta chain was sequenced for a study of OX40 agonist ivuxolimab in advanced cancers. Study findings and constraints: Low levels of normalized T-cell clonal expansion also appeared in some nonresponders.

Remarks on this clone: Its antigen is not known.

This CDR3 is 12 amino acids long. V lost 4 bases, J lost 7 bases, and 7 bases lay in between. Germline lookup yields CDR1 MDHEN and CDR2 SYDVKM. This table comes from immunoSEQ multiplex PCR, and its TCRdb copy is limited to in-frame clones, with some not included. The table has over 95,000 clones, about 79% seen once; the top ten hold over 1.1%. This chain links TRBV28 with TRBJ1-4; unclear D gene. The clonotype was recovered from an adult with an advanced solid tumor such as melanoma, head and neck, liver or kidney cancer. The sequencing used CD4+ or CD8+ T cells sorted from blood, collected in a trial of the OX40 agonist ivuxolimab. The CDR3 DNA is TGTGCCAGCAGTTACTCCACTGAAAAACTGTTTTTT. It translates to CASSYSTEKLFF.